There are a few counts of the clone carrying this TCR beta chain. CDR3 size: 12 residues. Per germline, CDR1 SQVTM and CDR2 ANQGSEA. V lost 2 bases to trimming and J lost 5 bases, with 10 bases between them. The entry originates in a study of early T cells in non-severe SARS-CoV-2 infection. At the level of the study: Unsorted whole blood bulk RNA was sequenced, with unpaired chains.

Researchers attached unique molecular identifiers to individual cDNA molecules. Via MiXCR, TCRdb re-called the 5' RACE reads, giving one row per CDR3 protein. The sample records roughly 28,000 distinct CDR3 sequences, roughly 5.9% being singletons. The sequence came from an adult who was a healthcare worker with PCR-confirmed SARS-CoV-2 infection or an uninfected control (not recorded which). The rearrangement joins TRBV29-1 to TRBJ2-7; weak D call: TRBD1 (6 bases). The sample comprised whole blood. The CDR3 protein is CSVEIQGHEQYF. The CDR3 DNA follows: TGCAGCGTTGAAATACAGGGCCACGAGCAGTACTTC.